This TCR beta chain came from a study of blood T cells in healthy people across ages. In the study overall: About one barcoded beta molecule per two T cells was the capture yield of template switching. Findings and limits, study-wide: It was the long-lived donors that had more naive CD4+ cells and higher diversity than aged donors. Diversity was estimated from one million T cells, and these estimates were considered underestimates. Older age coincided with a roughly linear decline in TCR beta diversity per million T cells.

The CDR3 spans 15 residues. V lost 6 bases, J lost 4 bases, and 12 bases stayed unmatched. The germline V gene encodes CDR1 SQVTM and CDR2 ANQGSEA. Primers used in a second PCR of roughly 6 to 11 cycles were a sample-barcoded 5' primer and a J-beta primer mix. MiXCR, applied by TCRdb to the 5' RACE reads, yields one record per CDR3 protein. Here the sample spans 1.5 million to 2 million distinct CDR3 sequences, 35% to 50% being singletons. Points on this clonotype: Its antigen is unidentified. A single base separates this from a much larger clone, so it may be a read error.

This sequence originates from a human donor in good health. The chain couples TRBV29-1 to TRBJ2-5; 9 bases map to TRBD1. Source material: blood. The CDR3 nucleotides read TGCAGCGTCCGATCCGGACAGGGGACTGGAGAGACCCAGTACTTC. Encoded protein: CSVRSGQGTGETQYF. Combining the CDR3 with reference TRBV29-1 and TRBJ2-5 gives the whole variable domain SAVISQKPSRDICQRGTSLTIQCQVDSQVTMMFWYRQQPGQSLTLIATANQGSEATYESGFVIDKFPISRPNLTFSTLTVSNMSPEDSSIYLCSVRSGQGTGETQYFGPGTRLLVL.